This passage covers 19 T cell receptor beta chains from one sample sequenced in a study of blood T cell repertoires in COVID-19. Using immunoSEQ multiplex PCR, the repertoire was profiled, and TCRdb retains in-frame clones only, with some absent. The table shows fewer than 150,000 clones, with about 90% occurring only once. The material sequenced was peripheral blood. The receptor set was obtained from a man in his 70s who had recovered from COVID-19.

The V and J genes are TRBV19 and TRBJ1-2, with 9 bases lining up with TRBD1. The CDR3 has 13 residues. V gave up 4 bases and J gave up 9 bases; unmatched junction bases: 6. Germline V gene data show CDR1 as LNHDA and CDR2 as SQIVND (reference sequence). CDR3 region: CASSRDRGMRYTF. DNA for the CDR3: TGTGCCAGTAGTAGAGACAGGGGGATGCGCTACACCTTC.

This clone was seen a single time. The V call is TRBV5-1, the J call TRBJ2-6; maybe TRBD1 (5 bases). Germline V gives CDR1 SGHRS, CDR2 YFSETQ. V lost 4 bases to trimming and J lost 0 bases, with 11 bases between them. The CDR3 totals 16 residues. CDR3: CASSAGYSSGANVLTF. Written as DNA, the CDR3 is TGCGCCAGCAGCGCAGGGTACAGCTCTGGGGCCAACGTCCTGACTTTC.

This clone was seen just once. The CDR3, as DNA: TGTGCCAGCAGGGGACAGATGAACACTGAAGCTTTCTTT. It specifies CASRGQMNTEAFF. The chain is built from TRBV5-4 and TRBJ1-1; 7 bases are shared with TRBD1. The CDR3 totals 13 residues. Per the germline V gene, CDR1 is SGHNT and CDR2 is YYREEE (reference sequence). Trimming removed 5 bases from V and 0 bases from J; junction bases left unmatched: 1.

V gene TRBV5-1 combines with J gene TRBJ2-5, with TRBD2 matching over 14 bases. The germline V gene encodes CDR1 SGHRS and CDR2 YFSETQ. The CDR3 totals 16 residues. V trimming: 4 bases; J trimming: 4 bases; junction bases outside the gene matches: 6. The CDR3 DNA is TGCGCCAGCAGCGTAGGACTAGCGGGAGGCGTAGAGACCCAGTACTTC. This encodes CASSVGLAGGVETQYF. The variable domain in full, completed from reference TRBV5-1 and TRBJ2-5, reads KAGVTQTPRYLIKTRGQQVTLSCSPISGHRSVSWYQQTPGQGLQFLFEYFSETQRNKGNFPGRFSGRQFSNSRSEMNVSTLELGDSALYLCASSVGLAGGVETQYFGPGTRLLVL.

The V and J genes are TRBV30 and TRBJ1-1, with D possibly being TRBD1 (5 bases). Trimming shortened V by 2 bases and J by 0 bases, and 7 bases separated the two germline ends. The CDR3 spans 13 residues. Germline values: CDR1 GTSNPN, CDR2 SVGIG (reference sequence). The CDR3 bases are TGTGCCTGGAGTAGACAGCTGAACACTGAAGCTTTCTTT. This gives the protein CAWSRQLNTEAFF.

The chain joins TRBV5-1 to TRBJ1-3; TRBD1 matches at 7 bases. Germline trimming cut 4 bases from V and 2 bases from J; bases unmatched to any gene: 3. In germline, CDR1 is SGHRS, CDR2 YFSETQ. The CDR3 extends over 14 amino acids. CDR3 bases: TGCGCCAGCAGCCCCAGGGGGGCTGGAAACACCATATATTTT. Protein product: CASSPRGAGNTIYF.

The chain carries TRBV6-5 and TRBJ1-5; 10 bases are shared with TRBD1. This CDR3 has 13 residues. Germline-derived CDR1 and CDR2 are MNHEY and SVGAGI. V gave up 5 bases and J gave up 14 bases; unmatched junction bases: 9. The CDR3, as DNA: TGTGCCAGCAGTCCAAATACCGGGACAGGGGAGCATTTT. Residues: CASSPNTGTGEHF.

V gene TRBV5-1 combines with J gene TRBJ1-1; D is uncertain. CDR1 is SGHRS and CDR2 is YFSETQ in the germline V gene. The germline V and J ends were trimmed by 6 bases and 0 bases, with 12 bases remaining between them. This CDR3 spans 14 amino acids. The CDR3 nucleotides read TGCGCCAGCACCGCTAACACAGTGAACACTGAAGCTTTCTTT. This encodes CASTANTVNTEAFF.

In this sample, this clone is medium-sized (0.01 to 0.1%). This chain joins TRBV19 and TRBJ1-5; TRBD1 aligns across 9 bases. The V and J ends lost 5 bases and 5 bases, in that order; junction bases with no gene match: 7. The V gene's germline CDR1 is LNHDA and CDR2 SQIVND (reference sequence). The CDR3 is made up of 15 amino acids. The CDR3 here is CASSDRDRAYQPQHF. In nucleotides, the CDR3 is TGTGCCAGTAGTGACCGGGACAGGGCCTATCAGCCCCAGCATTTT.

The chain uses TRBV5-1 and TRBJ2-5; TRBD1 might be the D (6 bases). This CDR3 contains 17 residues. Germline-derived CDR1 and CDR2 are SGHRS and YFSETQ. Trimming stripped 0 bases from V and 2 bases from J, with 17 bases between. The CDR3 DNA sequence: TGCGCCAGCAGCTTGGGATTTCTGACAGGAGCACAAGAGACCCAGTACTTC. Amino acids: CASSLGFLTGAQETQYF. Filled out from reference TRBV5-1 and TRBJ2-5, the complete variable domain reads KAGVTQTPRYLIKTRGQQVTLSCSPISGHRSVSWYQQTPGQGLQFLFEYFSETQRNKGNFPGRFSGRQFSNSRSEMNVSTLELGDSALYLCASSLGFLTGAQETQYFGPGTRLLVL.

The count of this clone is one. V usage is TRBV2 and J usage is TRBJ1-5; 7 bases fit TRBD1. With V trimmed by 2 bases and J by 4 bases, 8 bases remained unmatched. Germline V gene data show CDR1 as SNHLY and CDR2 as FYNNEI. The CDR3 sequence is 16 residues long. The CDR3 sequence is CASSENPRGINQPQHF. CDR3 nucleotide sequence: TGTGCCAGCAGTGAAAATCCCAGGGGGATAAATCAGCCCCAGCATTTT.

The DNA for the CDR3 is TGTGCCAGCAGCCCCACGGGACAGGGGGCTGTCGGCTACACCTTC. Encoded protein: CASSPTGQGAVGYTF. The chain has TRBV3-1 (or the pseudogene TRBV3-2) and TRBJ1-2, with 12 bases identical to TRBD1. V was clipped by 4 bases and J by 8 bases; unmatched bases: 8. Looked up from germline, CDR1 is LGHDT and CDR2 is YNNKEL (reference sequence). The CDR3 sequence is 15 residues long.

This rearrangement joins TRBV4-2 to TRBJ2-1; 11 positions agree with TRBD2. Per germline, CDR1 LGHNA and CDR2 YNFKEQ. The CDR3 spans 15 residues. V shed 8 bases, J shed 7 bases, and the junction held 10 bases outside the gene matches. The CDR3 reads CASSTSGTSGNEQFF. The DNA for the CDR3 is TGTGCCAGCTCGACTAGCGGGACCTCTGGGAATGAGCAGTTCTTC.

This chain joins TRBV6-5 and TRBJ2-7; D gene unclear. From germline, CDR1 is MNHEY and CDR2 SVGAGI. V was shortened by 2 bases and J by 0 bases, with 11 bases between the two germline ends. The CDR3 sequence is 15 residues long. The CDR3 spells CASSYGHPSSYEQYF. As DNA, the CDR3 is TGTGCCAGCAGTTACGGGCATCCGAGCTCCTACGAGCAGTACTTC.

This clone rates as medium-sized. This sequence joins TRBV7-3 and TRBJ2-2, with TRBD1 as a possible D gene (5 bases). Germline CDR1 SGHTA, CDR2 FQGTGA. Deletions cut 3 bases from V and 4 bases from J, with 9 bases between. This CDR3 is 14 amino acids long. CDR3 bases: TGTGCCAGCAGCTTGGGGCGCCCCACCGGGGAGCTGTTTTTT. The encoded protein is CASSLGRPTGELFF.

CDR3 in DNA: TGTGCCAGTAGTATGATGACTAGGGGGGGAGATACGCAGTATTTT. Residues: CASSMMTRGGDTQYF. The rearrangement links TRBV19 to TRBJ2-3; D may be TRBD2 (7 bases). Germline V gene sequence: CDR1 LNHDA, CDR2 SQIVND (reference sequence). V lost 3 bases and J 5 bases, leaving 15 bases between the germline ends. This CDR3 has 15 amino acids.

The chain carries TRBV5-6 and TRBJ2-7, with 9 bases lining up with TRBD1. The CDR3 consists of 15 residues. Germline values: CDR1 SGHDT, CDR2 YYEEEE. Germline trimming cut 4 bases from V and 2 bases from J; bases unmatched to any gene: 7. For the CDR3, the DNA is TGTGCCAGCAGCGAACCGGGACAGGGCCCCTACGAGCAGTACTTC. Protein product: CASSEPGQGPYEQYF.

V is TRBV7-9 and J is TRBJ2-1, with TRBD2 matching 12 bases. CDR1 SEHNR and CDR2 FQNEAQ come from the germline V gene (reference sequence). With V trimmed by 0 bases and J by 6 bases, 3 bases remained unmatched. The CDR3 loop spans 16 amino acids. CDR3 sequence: CASSLATSGSSNEQFF. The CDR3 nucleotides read TGTGCCAGCAGCTTAGCGACTAGCGGGAGTAGCAATGAGCAGTTCTTC.

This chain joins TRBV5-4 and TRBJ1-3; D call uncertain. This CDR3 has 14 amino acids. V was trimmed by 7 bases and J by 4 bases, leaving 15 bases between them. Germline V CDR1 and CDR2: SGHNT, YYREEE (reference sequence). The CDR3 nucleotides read TGTGCCAGCTCCCCCTTCTCGAGCGGAAACACCATATATTTT. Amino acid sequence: CASSPFSSGNTIYF.